A selection of T cell receptor beta chains follows, all from one sample in a study of shared clonotypes between healthy human individuals. TCRdb keeps only in-frame clones here, not all; method: immunoSEQ multiplex PCR. The sample holds roughly 1,800,000 clones, about 95% seen once. The specimen was naive CD8+ T cells sorted from blood. These receptors were collected from a man aged 18 to 29 in good health. Each CDR3 is given with its conserved first and last residue. A D gene is named only where the DNA matches it firmly. Where a row states a size, it is once, few, many or the class of an expanded clone; other rows omit it.

j_call | v_call | cdr3_length | d_call | clone_size | cdr3_nt | cdr3_aa
TRBJ2-1 | TRBV4-3 | 15 | TRBD2 | - | TGCGCCAGCAGCCAAGATCTGGGGGGGTACAATGAGCAGTTCTTC | CASSQDLGGYNEQFF
TRBJ2-5 | TRBV5-4 | 14 | - | - | TGTGCCAGCAGCTTGGTCCAGGGTAGCGAGACCCAGTACTTC | CASSLVQGSETQYF
TRBJ2-7 | TRBV5-4 | 15 | - | - | TGTGCCAGCAGCCCCCCCCAGGGGACCCCCTACGAGCAGTACTTC | CASSPPQGTPYEQYF
TRBJ2-4 | TRBV13 | 13 | - | - | TGTGCCAGCAGCTTTTTACAGCAAAACATTCAGTACTTC | CASSFLQQNIQYF
TRBJ1-1 | TRBV19 | 13 | - | - | TGTGCCAGTAGTATCGGGGGTGTCACTGAAGCTTTCTTT | CASSIGGVTEAFF
TRBJ1-2 | TRBV11-2 | 17 | TRBD1 | - | TGTGCCAGCAGCTTAGTTGGCGCAGGGGGCGCGTACTATGGCTACACCTTC | CASSLVGAGGAYYGYTF
TRBJ1-1 | TRBV30 | 13 | - | - | TGTGCCTGGAGTACCCAGGGTTACACTGAAGCTTTCTTT | CAWSTQGYTEAFF
TRBJ1-1 | TRBV5-1 | 12 | - | - | TGCGCCAGCAGCCCGTGGGGTACTGAAGCTTTCTTT | CASSPWGTEAFF
TRBJ2-3 | TRBV4-1 | 16 | - | - | TGCGCCAGCAGCCAAGATGTCTCCTTGGGCACAGATACGCAGTATTTT | CASSQDVSLGTDTQYF
TRBJ2-5 | TRBV6-5 | 14 | - | - | TGTGCCAGCAGTTACTCGATTGTGGGAGAGACCCAGTACTTC | CASSYSIVGETQYF
TRBJ2-7 | TRBV10-2 | 16 | - | - | TGCGCCAGCACGATCCCCGGTGCGACAGCCTCCTACGAGCAGTACTTC | CASTIPGATASYEQYF
TRBJ2-7 | TRBV28 | 13 | - | - | TGTGCCAGCAGCACCGGGACCGCCTGGGAGCAGTACTTC | CASSTGTAWEQYF
TRBJ1-2 | TRBV15 | 15 | TRBD1 | - | TGTGCCACCAGCAGAGATCTGGGACAGGGCGAGGGCTACACCTTC | CATSRDLGQGEGYTF
TRBJ1-5 | TRBV5-8 | 13 | - | - | TGTGCCAGCAGCTTGGATATCAATCAGCCCCAGCATTTT | CASSLDINQPQHF
TRBJ1-2 | TRBV6-1 | 14 | - | - | TGTGCCAGCAGTGAAGCCCAACGTAACTATGGCTACACCTTC | CASSEAQRNYGYTF
TRBJ1-6 | TRBV11-2 | 16 | - | few | TGTGCCAGCAGCCCGGGCCCCGGGACGGGGAATTCACCCCTCCACTTT | CASSPGPGTGNSPLHF
TRBJ2-7 | TRBV5-1 | 14 | TRBD1 | once | TGCGCCAGCAGCTGGCCCGGGACAGATTACGAGCAGTACTTC | CASSWPGTDYEQYF
TRBJ2-7 | TRBV27 | 14 | - | - | TGTGCCAGCAGTTTAGGGGGACCCCCCTACGAGCAGTACTTC | CASSLGGPPYEQYF
TRBJ1-6 | TRBV5-6 | 13 | - | - | TGTGCCAGCAGCTTGGCCAAAAACTCACCCCTCCACTTT | CASSLAKNSPLHF
TRBJ1-4 | TRBV6-1 | 15 | - | - | TGTGCCAGCAGTGAGTACCGGGACACTGGTGGAAAACTGTTTTTT | CASSEYRDTGGKLFF
TRBJ2-7 | TRBV5-4 | 14 | TRBD1 | - | TGTGCCAGCAGCTCGAGGACAGGTCCCTACGAGCAGTACTTC | CASSSRTGPYEQYF